A single sample is the source of the 23 T cell receptor beta chains below, sequenced in a study of T cell clusters in autoimmune cytopenias. TRB was amplified from about 270 ng of peripheral blood genomic DNA per sample. TRB rearrangements were amplified by touch-down multiplex PCR with mixed TRB-A/B primers. Reanalyzing the multiplex PCR reads, TCRdb keeps one entry per CDR3 protein, without DNA. In all, the sample yields roughly 2,300 distinct CDR3 sequences. Sequencing was done on a sample of peripheral blood. These receptors were collected from a human donor with an autoimmune cytopenia or autoimmune hepatitis (not recorded which).

J is TRBJ1-1 and V is TRBV18; no DNA is available, so the TRBD1 call from TCRdb remains unchecked. Germline CDR1 is KGHSH and CDR2 is LQKENI. The CDR3 extends over 18 amino acids. CDR3 region: CASSQSGQGKGGNTEAFF. The full variable domain, in which reference TRBV18 and TRBJ1-1 provide the parts outside the CDR3, is NAGVMQNPRHLVRRRGQEARLRCSPMKGHSHVYWYRQLPEEGLKFMVYLQKENIIDESGMPKERFSAEFPKEGPSILRIQQVVRGDSAAYFCASSQSGQGKGGNTEAFFGQGTRLTVV.

This chain uses TRBV10-3 with TRBJ1-1; checking the TCRdb D call of TRBD1 is not possible without DNA. Looked up from germline, CDR1 is ENHRY and CDR2 is SYGVKD. The CDR3 runs 13 residues. CDR3 amino acids: CAIRGQGGGEAFF.

CDR3 sequence reads: CASSPLQGGYGYTF. The chain uses TRBV4-1 and TRBJ1-2; TCRdb proposes TRBD1, but this gene call is untestable without DNA. This CDR3 comprises 14 residues. CDR1 MGHRA and CDR2 YSYEKL come from the germline V gene.

The chain recombines TRBV7-2 with TRBJ2-2; without DNA, the TCRdb call of TRBD2 cannot be checked. Germline-derived CDR1 and CDR2 are SGHTA and FQGNSA. The CDR3 consists of 12 residues. CDR3 residues: CASRRDTGELFF.

This sequence joins TRBV6-2 or TRBV6-3 and TRBJ2-5; checking the TCRdb D call of TRBD2 is not possible without DNA. Looked up from germline, CDR1 is MNHEY and CDR2 is SVGEGT. The CDR3 has 14 residues. CDR3 region: CASSQGTSTQTQYF.

This sequence joins TRBV12-3 or TRBV12-4 and TRBJ2-3. The CDR3 loop spans 15 amino acids. The CDR3 is CASSYSGTQTDTQYF.

By frequency, this clonotype registers medium-sized. The chain carries TRBV6-5 and TRBJ2-3. CDR1 MNHEY and CDR2 SVGAGI come from the germline V gene. The CDR3 length is 13 residues. The CDR3: CASSLQSTDTQYF.

The chain carries TRBV14 and TRBJ2-1. Germline CDR1 is SGHDN and CDR2 is FVKESK. CDR3 length: 15 amino acids. CDR3 sequence: CASSQDSYFSYEQFF.

The chain recombines TRBV20-1 with TRBJ2-1; the TRBD2 assignment by TCRdb is unverifiable without DNA. The CDR3 is made up of 14 amino acids. The germline V gene encodes CDR1 DFQATT and CDR2 SNEGSKA (reference sequence). The CDR3 protein is CSARDGRGGHEQFF.

The chain combines TRBV5-1 with TRBJ1-1. Germline V gene data show CDR1 as SGHRS and CDR2 as YFSETQ. The CDR3 is made up of 11 amino acids. The CDR3 sequence is CASSLAGEAFF.

The CDR3 region is CASSVGGGSGNTIYF. The chain couples TRBV2 to TRBJ1-3. Germline CDR1 SNHLY, CDR2 FYNNEI. The CDR3 runs 15 residues.

This chain links TRBV18 with TRBJ1-3. The CDR3 is made up of 16 amino acids. Germline V gene data show CDR1 as KGHSH and CDR2 as LQKENI. This chain's CDR3 is CASSPVVLSSGNTIYF. The whole variable domain, filled in from reference TRBV18 and TRBJ1-3, reads NAGVMQNPRHLVRRRGQEARLRCSPMKGHSHVYWYRQLPEEGLKFMVYLQKENIIDESGMPKERFSAEFPKEGPSILRIQQVVRGDSAAYFCASSPVVLSSGNTIYFGEGSWLTVV.

The genes are TRBV27 and TRBJ2-7; TCRdb indicates TRBD2, and absent DNA this call remains unverified. The germline gives CDR1 MNHEY, CDR2 SMNVEV (reference sequence). The CDR3 totals 13 residues. CDR3 sequence: CASSYRDLGEQYF.

The chain combines TRBV27 with TRBJ2-2; TCRdb's assignment of TRBD2 cannot be checked, as there is no DNA. The germline CDR1 and CDR2 sequences are MNHEY and SMNVEV (reference sequence). This CDR3 comprises 14 residues. CDR3 residues: CASSPSGVAGELFF.

The chain joins TRBV14 to TRBJ2-7. CDR3 length: 12 residues. Germline V gene sequence: CDR1 SGHDN, CDR2 FVKESK. CDR3 protein: CASSPANYEQYF.

V usage is TRBV24-1 and J usage is TRBJ2-2. CDR3 length: 11 residues. Germline values: CDR1 KGHDR, CDR2 SFDVKD. The CDR3 sequence is CATSVTGELFF.

This clonotype ranks as medium-sized in terms of frequency. The chain links TRBV5-6 to TRBJ2-7. Germline V lookup: CDR1 SGHDT, CDR2 YYEEEE. The length of the CDR3 is 13 residues. The CDR3 protein is CASSLWDSYEQYF.

The chain links TRBV6-5 to TRBJ1-1; the TCRdb call, TRBD1, lacks DNA for checking. Germline V gives CDR1 MNHEY, CDR2 SVGAGI. The CDR3 spans 15 residues. The CDR3 here is CASRDRGLMNTEAFF.

The rearrangement uses TRBV5-1 and TRBJ2-2; the D call of TRBD1 rests on TCRdb alone, since no DNA is present to check it. Germline CDR1 reads SGHRS; CDR2 reads YFSETQ. This CDR3 comprises 16 residues. The CDR3 here is CASSLGQSGYTGELFF.

The V gene is TRBV24-1, the J gene TRBJ2-3; TCRdb reports TRBD1, a call that lacks DNA to check it against. This CDR3 contains 13 residues. CDR1 and CDR2 from the germline V gene are KGHDR and SFDVKD. The CDR3: CATSNSRSDTQYF.

CDR3 residues: CASSVAGAYYNEQFF. The chain uses TRBV9 and TRBJ2-1; with no DNA, the TCRdb D assignment of TRBD1 cannot be verified. The germline V gene has CDR1 SGDLS and CDR2 YYNGEE. This CDR3 has 15 amino acids. Full variable domain (remainder filled in from reference TRBV9 and TRBJ2-1): DSGVTQTPKHLITATGQRVTLRCSPRSGDLSVYWYQQSLDQGLQFLIQYYNGEERAKGNILERFSAQQFPDLHSELNLSSLELGDSALYFCASSVAGAYYNEQFFGPGTRLTVL.

Judged by frequency, this clonotype is medium-sized. This chain uses TRBV6-2 or TRBV6-3 with TRBJ1-3; TCRdb's D call, TRBD1, is unchecked because there is no DNA. This CDR3 is built from 15 residues. CDR1 is MNHEY, CDR2 SVGEGT, per germline. CDR3 region: CASRNRRSSGNTIYF.

The chain links TRBV13 to TRBJ1-6. Germline V gene lookup returns CDR1 PRHDT and CDR2 FYEKMQ (reference sequence). The CDR3 extends over 15 amino acids. Here the CDR3 reads CASSLWADYNSPLHF.